These T cell receptor beta chains were read from a single sample in a study of T cells expressing NK-cell markers. TCRdb re-analyzed the 5' RACE reads; it lists each CDR3 protein once, without DNA. Found here are about 260,000 distinct CDR3 sequences; the top ten clones hold about 4.2%. Sequenced sample: blood T cells: a sorted CD56 or NKG2C T cell subset, CD4+ or CD8+ T cells, or bulk PBMC T cells (not recorded which). The receptors originated from a woman aged 18 to 75 in good health. The CDR3 runs from the conserved cysteine through the conserved F or W.

TRBV29-1,TRBJ2-7,CSVVSREFRTYEQYF
TRBV3-1,TRBJ1-3,CASSLPGNTIYF
TRBV29-1,TRBJ1-1,CSGEQGVNTEAFF
TRBV5-1,TRBJ2-5,CASRSTGQETQYF
TRBV20-1,TRBJ2-1,CSARPGTSGRRNEQFF
TRBV13,TRBJ2-7,CASSRQGLYEQYF
TRBV6-1,TRBJ2-5,CASSRAGGIEETQYF
TRBV6-5,TRBJ2-1,CASRHSPGEQFF
TRBV5-4,TRBJ1-6,CASSLAPGQNSPLHF
TRBV10-3,TRBJ2-4,CAISESDPGGLGRTLTKNIQYF
TRBV19,TRBJ2-2,CASSIRQGASPNTGELFF
TRBV15,TRBJ2-6,CATSRDFGWSGANVLTF
TRBV9,TRBJ2-3,CASSSDRGPADTQYF
TRBV3-1,TRBJ2-1,CASSRAGLAGDNEQFF
TRBV6-5,TRBJ2-1,CASSLFGSYNEQFF
TRBV5-1,TRBJ1-2,CASTPGTGGAGGYTF
TRBV4-3,TRBJ2-1,CASSQEKGGSSSGRANEQFF
TRBV20-1,TRBJ2-7,CSANTNQGAGYEQYF
TRBV30,TRBJ2-1,CAWSHYNEQFF
TRBV30,TRBJ1-2,CAWRYRGNRITF
TRBV18,TRBJ2-3,CASRAGVGDTQYF
TRBV12-3/TRBV12-4,TRBJ1-5,CASTPGLRANQPQHF
TRBV6-2/TRBV6-3,TRBJ2-5,CASSWIAGGLETQYF
TRBV5-3,TRBJ2-4,CARSFIGAALPKNIQYF
TRBV11-2,TRBJ1-1,CASSSLQGKGGPEAFF
TRBV6-1,TRBJ2-2,CASRTGEATGELFF
TRBV19,TRBJ2-3,CASTQTSGRLVDTQYF
TRBV29-1,TRBJ2-3,CSVSSGSLDTQYF
TRBV5-1,TRBJ2-1,CASSAQLQQFF
TRBV28,TRBJ2-3,CASSAGDGSTDTQYF
TRBV30,TRBJ1-5,CAWSSGASNQPQHF
TRBV24-1,TRBJ2-5,CATSDTKETQYF
TRBV24-1,TRBJ2-3,CATSEMTPGKGDTQYF
TRBV6-1,TRBJ2-5,CASTIGQLRYQETQYF
TRBV12-3/TRBV12-4,TRBJ2-1,CASSFGGSEQFF
TRBV11-2,TRBJ1-2,CASSALGADGYTF
TRBV3-1,TRBJ2-7,CASSQTDYEQYF
TRBV29-1,TRBJ2-5,CSVEERGRVRETQYF
TRBV14,TRBJ2-1,CASSLRQGGFNEQFF
TRBV12-3/TRBV12-4,TRBJ1-4,CASSRTGGNEKLFF
TRBV30,TRBJ1-2,CAWSVQLGGDYGYTF
TRBV7-2,TRBJ2-7,CASSLAGKTYEQYF
TRBV28,TRBJ1-1,CASSPGDGPVNTEAFF
TRBV20-1,TRBJ2-3,CSADAPAAAQYF
TRBV18,TRBJ1-5,CASSPLALRGVNQPQHF